The source of this T cell receptor beta chain is a study of blood T cell repertoires in COVID-19. Study background: Donors in the United States, Italy and Spain gave samples during acute or convalescent COVID-19. Sample material is recorded as cDNA or gDNA derived from T cells, B-cell-depleted T cells, or PBMCs.

Original methodology: Nucleated cell counts were estimated from reference gene primer amplification. Sequencing used immunoSEQ multiplex PCR; TCRdb keeps in-frame clones, though not all of them. V and J calls and clone size are those listed in that table; D and trimming were worked out from the DNA. The repertoire includes about 190,000 clones, around 85% of them detected once, and approximately 1% sits in the top ten. The V end was cut by 5 bases, the J end by 3 bases, with 11 bases between. The CDR3 consists of 13 residues. Per the germline V gene, CDR1 is SGHAT and CDR2 is FQNNGV. The rearrangement links TRBV11-2 to TRBJ2-7, with D possibly TRBD1 on 6 matching bases. This TCR derives from a man aged 30-40 years with acute or convalescent COVID-19. The sample was peripheral blood. The CDR3, as DNA: TGTGCCAGCAGCCGGACAGACCTCTACGAGCAGTACTTC. Amino acids: CASSRTDLYEQYF.